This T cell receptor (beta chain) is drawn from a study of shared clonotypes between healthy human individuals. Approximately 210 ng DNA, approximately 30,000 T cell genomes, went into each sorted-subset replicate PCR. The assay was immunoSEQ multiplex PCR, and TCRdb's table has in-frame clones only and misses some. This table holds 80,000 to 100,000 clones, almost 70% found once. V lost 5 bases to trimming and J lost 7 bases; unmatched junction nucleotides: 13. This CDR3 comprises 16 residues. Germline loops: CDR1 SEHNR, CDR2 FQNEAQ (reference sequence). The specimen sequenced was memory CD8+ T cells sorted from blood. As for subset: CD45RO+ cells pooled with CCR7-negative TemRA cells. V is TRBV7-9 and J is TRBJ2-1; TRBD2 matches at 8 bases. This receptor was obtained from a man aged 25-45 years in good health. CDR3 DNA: TGTGCCAGCAGCCCACTTATGGACGGGAGGGGGAATGAGCAGTTCTTC. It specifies CASSPLMDGRGNEQFF.